Below, 12 T cell receptor beta chains from the same sample are listed, as sequenced in a study of blood T cell repertoires in COVID-19. Here immunoSEQ multiplex PCR was the method, and the copy in TCRdb shows in-frame clones only, minus some. The sample contains 35,000 to 40,000 clones, roughly 87% of which appear only once. The sample was peripheral blood. The source is a human donor in a cohort sampled during active COVID-19.

The chain couples TRBV10-1 to TRBJ2-2; no firm D call. Germline V lookup: CDR1 WNHNN, CDR2 SYGVQD (reference sequence). The CDR3 has 13 amino acids. The germline V and J ends were trimmed by 2 bases and 7 bases, with 8 bases remaining between them. The CDR3 nucleotides are TGCGCCAGCAGTGAGAACCGGGTCGGGGAGCTGTTTTTT. This sequence encodes CASSENRVGELFF.

The rearrangement joins TRBV14 to TRBJ2-1; 7 nucleotides line up with TRBD2. Trimming cost V 4 bases and J 5 bases; bases outside gene matches: 11. CDR3 size: 16 residues. The germline CDR1 and CDR2 sequences are SGHDN and FVKESK. This chain's CDR3 is CASSPFGGSSNNEQFF. The CDR3 DNA reads as TGTGCCAGCAGCCCCTTCGGCGGGAGTAGTAACAATGAGCAGTTCTTC.

V gene TRBV9 combines with J gene TRBJ1-1, with D possibly TRBD1 on 5 matching bases. The V gene's germline CDR1 is SGDLS and CDR2 YYNGEE. Trimming cost V 1 base and J 0 bases, with 10 bases left between them. The CDR3 has 15 residues. CDR3 sequence: CASSVTGVMNTEAFF. DNA for the CDR3: TGTGCCAGCAGCGTAACAGGCGTTATGAACACTGAAGCTTTCTTT.

This clone was detected a few times. The rearrangement joins TRBV6-5 to TRBJ1-5; weak D call: TRBD1 (6 bases). Trimming removed 11 bases from V and 3 bases from J, with 14 bases in between. The CDR3 sequence is 13 residues long. CDR1 and CDR2 from the germline V gene are MNHEY and SVGAGI. The CDR3 loop is CAAAQGHNQPQHF. CDR3 coding DNA: TGTGCCGCCGCACAGGGTCACAATCAGCCCCAGCATTTT.

This chain links TRBV6-5 with TRBJ1-5; D is unresolved. The length of the CDR3 is 11 residues. V was trimmed by 5 bases and J by 8 bases, leaving 7 bases between them. Germline V gene sequence: CDR1 MNHEY, CDR2 SVGAGI. The DNA for the CDR3 is TGTGCCAGCAGTCCCGGAGAGCCCCAGCATTTT. Its protein is CASSPGEPQHF.

The chain carries TRBV5-1 and TRBJ2-3; 13 bases fit TRBD2. The germline V gene has CDR1 SGHRS and CDR2 YFSETQ. J lost 3 bases, V lost 4 bases, and 5 bases had no gene match. The CDR3 contains 16 residues. CDR3 sequence reads: CASSKQLAGGTDTQYF. The CDR3 DNA follows: TGCGCCAGCAGCAAACAACTAGCGGGAGGGACAGATACGCAGTATTTT.

The chain couples TRBV7-2 to TRBJ2-1, with D possibly being TRBD2 (7 bases). This CDR3 is built from 15 residues. Trimming shortened V by 0 bases and J by 8 bases, and 14 bases separated the two germline ends. CDR1 SGHTA and CDR2 FQGNSA come from the germline V gene. The CDR3 region is CASSLAGGGEDEQFF. In nucleotides, the CDR3 is TGTGCCAGCAGCTTAGCTGGAGGGGGGGAAGATGAGCAGTTCTTC.

V and J are TRBV15 and TRBJ2-2, with TRBD2 as a possible D gene (5 bases). Trimming left V 9 bases short and J 1 base short, with 12 bases between. The CDR3 runs to 14 residues. Germline assignment: CDR1 LNHNV and CDR2 YYDKDF (reference sequence). CDR3 residues: CATRFSGNTGELFF. CDR3 bases: TGTGCCACGCGGTTCAGCGGGAACACCGGGGAGCTGTTTTTT.

CDR3 protein: CASSESSRVAGDEQYF. The DNA for the CDR3 is TGCGCCAGCAGTGAGTCCAGCAGGGTGGCAGGGGACGAGCAGTACTTC. The chain uses TRBV10-2 and TRBJ2-7; D might be TRBD1 (6 bases). Per germline, CDR1 WSHSY and CDR2 SAAADI. V shed 0 bases and J shed 5 bases, with 17 bases lying between them. There are 16 residues in the CDR3.

The chain has TRBV2 and TRBJ1-1, with 8 bases matching TRBD1. The CDR3 extends over 13 amino acids. V lost 4 bases and J lost 10; bases outside the gene matches: 8. The germline V gene encodes CDR1 SNHLY and CDR2 FYNNEI. The chain's CDR3 is CASSGQGLGSAFF. The DNA for the CDR3 is TGTGCCAGCAGTGGACAGGGGCTGGGTTCAGCTTTCTTT.

This chain links TRBV30 with TRBJ2-2; D is unresolved. Germline assignment: CDR1 GTSNPN and CDR2 SVGIG (reference sequence). This CDR3 contains 12 residues. The V gene lost 0 bases and the J gene lost 5 bases, with 4 bases spanning the gap. The CDR3: CAWSVRTGELFF. CDR3 in DNA: TGTGCCTGGAGTGTACGGACCGGGGAGCTGTTTTTT.

The rearrangement uses TRBV27 and TRBJ2-7; D remains ambiguous. Germline CDR1 is MNHEY and CDR2 is SMNVEV (reference sequence). This CDR3 has 14 amino acids. Trimming took off 3 bases at V and 2 bases at J, with 11 bases between the two ends. The CDR3 is CASSFGRPPYEQYF. The DNA of the CDR3 is TGTGCCAGCAGTTTCGGCAGGCCCCCCTACGAGCAGTACTTC.